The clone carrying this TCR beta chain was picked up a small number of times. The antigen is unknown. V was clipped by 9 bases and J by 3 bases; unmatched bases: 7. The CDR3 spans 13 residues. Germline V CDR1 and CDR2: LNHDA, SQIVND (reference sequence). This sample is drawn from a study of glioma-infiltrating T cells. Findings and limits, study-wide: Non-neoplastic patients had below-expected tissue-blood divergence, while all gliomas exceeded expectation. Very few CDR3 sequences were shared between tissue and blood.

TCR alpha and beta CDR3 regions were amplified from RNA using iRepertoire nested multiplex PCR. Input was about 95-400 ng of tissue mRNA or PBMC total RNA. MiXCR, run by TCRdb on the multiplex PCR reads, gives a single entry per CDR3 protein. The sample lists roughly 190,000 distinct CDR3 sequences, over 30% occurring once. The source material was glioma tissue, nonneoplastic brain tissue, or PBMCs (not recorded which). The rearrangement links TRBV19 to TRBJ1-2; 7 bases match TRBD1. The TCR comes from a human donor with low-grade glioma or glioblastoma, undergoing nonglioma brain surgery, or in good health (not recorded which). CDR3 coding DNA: TGTGCCAGCGGAGGGACAGTCGACTATGGCTACACCTTC. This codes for CASGGTVDYGYTF.